This T cell receptor (beta chain) derives from a study of T cells in localized non-small cell lung cancer. The CDR3 is 14 residues long. From germline, CDR1 is SGHNT and CDR2 YENEEA. V lost 5 bases to trimming and J lost 0 bases, with 10 bases between them. This table comes from immunoSEQ multiplex PCR, and its TCRdb copy is limited to in-frame clones, with some not included. The table records nearly 4,500 clones, about 21% of them present only once. This clone was seen more than once but under ten times. The TCR originated in a female donor over 55 with stage I lung adenocarcinoma. The input for sequencing was lung tumor tissue, taken before any cancer treatment. The chain joins TRBV11-3 to TRBJ1-1; D is uncertain. The CDR3 bases are TGTGCCAGCAGCACCACCCGGATGAACACTGAAGCTTTCTTT. This translates into CASSTTRMNTEAFF.